The next 3 T cell receptor beta chains were all read from a single sample in a study of blood T cell repertoires in COVID-19. The protocol was immunoSEQ multiplex PCR, while the TCRdb copy is restricted to in-frame clones and leaves out a portion. The table shows approximately 290,000 clones, with approximately 92% occurring only once. What was sequenced was PBMCs or T cells enriched from blood (not recorded which). The receptors stem from a woman younger than 45 who had recovered from COVID-19.

The CDR3 sequence: CASRTGNTEAFF. The CDR3 coding sequence is TGTGCCAGCAGGACAGGAAACACTGAAGCTTTCTTT. The chain carries TRBV2 and TRBJ1-1; TRBD1 is a possible D gene (6 bases). The CDR3 has 12 amino acids. V gave up 6 bases and J gave up 2 bases, with 7 bases separating them. The germline CDR1 and CDR2 sequences are SNHLY and FYNNEI. The full variable domain, in which reference TRBV2 and TRBJ1-1 provide the parts outside the CDR3, is EPEVTQTPSHQVTQMGQEVILRCVPISNHLYFYWYRQILGQKVEFLVSFYNNEISEKSEIFDDQFSVERPDGSNFTLKIRSTKLEDSAMYFCASRTGNTEAFFGQGTRLTVV.

The chain employs TRBV28 and TRBJ2-5, with 7 bases aligning to TRBD2. Germline V gene lookup returns CDR1 MDHEN and CDR2 SYDVKM. V gave up 4 bases and J gave up 2 bases; unmatched junction bases: 7. The CDR3 length is 15 residues. The CDR3 loop is CASSSSGTVQETQYF. The CDR3 nucleotides are TGTGCCAGCAGTTCTAGCGGAACTGTTCAAGAGACCCAGTACTTC.

The rearrangement uses TRBV9 and TRBJ1-1; the D is unclear. V gave up 2 bases and J gave up 1 base, with 12 bases separating them. Per germline, CDR1 SGDLS and CDR2 YYNGEE. This CDR3 spans 15 amino acids. CDR3 in amino acids: CASSVPDKRNTEAFF. Written as DNA, the CDR3 is TGTGCCAGCAGCGTTCCTGACAAACGGAACACTGAAGCTTTCTTT.